Reported below is one T cell receptor (beta chain). Original processing notes: By means of reference gene primer amplification, nucleated cell counts were estimated. Only in-frame clones appear in the TCRdb table, and some are missing; sequencing was by immunoSEQ multiplex PCR. V and J calls and clone size are as listed in that table; D and trimming were resolved from the DNA. Of roughly 150,000 clones listed, roughly 85% are singletons. This entry is derived from a study of blood T cell repertoires in COVID-19. Study-wide background: Sources were T cells, B-cell-depleted T cells, or PBMCs; the material itself was cDNA or gDNA.

This sequence originates from a man between 45 and 60 years old with acute or convalescent COVID-19. The sequencing sample was made of peripheral blood.

DNA of the CDR3: TGTGCCAGCGGTCTGTTCGGGACAGGGGAACGAGGCCAGTATTTT. It yields the protein CASGLFGTGERGQYF. V gene TRBV11-3 combines with J gene TRBJ2-3, with 10 bases identical to TRBD1. V dropped 8 bases and J dropped 12; count of bases not matched to a gene: 17. Germline V CDR1 and CDR2: SGHNT, YENEEA. This CDR3 is built from 15 residues.